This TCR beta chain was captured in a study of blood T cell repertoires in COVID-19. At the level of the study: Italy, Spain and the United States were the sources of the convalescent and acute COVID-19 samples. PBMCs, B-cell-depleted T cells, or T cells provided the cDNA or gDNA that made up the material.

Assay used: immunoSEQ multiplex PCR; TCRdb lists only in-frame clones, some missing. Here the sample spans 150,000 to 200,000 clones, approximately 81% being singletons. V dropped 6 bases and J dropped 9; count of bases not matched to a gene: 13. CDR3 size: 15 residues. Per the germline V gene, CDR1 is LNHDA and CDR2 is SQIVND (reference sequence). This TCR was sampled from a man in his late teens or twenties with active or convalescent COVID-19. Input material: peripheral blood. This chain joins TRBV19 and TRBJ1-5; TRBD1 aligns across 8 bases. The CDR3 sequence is CASSPGTGHALPQHF. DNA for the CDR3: TGTGCCAGTAGCCCCGGGACAGGTCATGCCCTGCCCCAGCATTTT.